Following are 19 T cell receptor beta chains from one sample sequenced in a study of blood T cell repertoires in COVID-19. Repertoires were generated with immunoSEQ multiplex PCR, while TCRdb's copy carries only in-frame clones and drops some. The table lists over 100,000 clones, around 80% of them singletons. The sample taken for sequencing was peripheral blood. The receptors were sampled from a woman of 80 years or more with acute or convalescent COVID-19.

The chain is built from TRBV27 and TRBJ1-2, with TRBD1 as a possible D gene (6 bases). Trimming cost V 4 bases and J 8 bases, with 17 bases left between them. The length of the CDR3 is 14 residues. Germline assignment: CDR1 MNHEY and CDR2 SMNVEV (reference sequence). The CDR3: CASSSPGGLRGYTF. The CDR3, as DNA: TGTGCCAGCAGTTCCCCCGGGGGGCTTCGCGGCTACACCTTC.

This clone came up a few times. This chain connects TRBV9 to TRBJ2-1; D might be TRBD2 (6 bases). Germline values: CDR1 SGDLS, CDR2 YYNGEE. The CDR3 runs 14 residues. The V end lost 1 base, the J end lost 5 bases, and 10 bases lay between the germline ends. The CDR3, as DNA: TGTGCCAGCAGCGTAAGCGGGCAGAACAATGAGCAGTTCTTC. It encodes CASSVSGQNNEQFF.

This clone was recorded only once. V usage is TRBV9 and J usage is TRBJ2-2; D is uncertain. Looked up from germline, CDR1 is SGDLS and CDR2 is YYNGEE. CDR3 length: 15 residues. The ends were cut back, 1 base at V and 4 bases at J, with 11 bases in the middle. CDR3: CASSVREVSTGELFF. For the CDR3, the DNA is TGTGCCAGCAGCGTACGAGAGGTCTCCACCGGGGAGCTGTTTTTT.

The chain is built from TRBV4-3 and TRBJ1-2; possibly TRBD1 for D (6 bases). Trimming cost V 0 bases and J 0 bases, with 17 bases left between them. From germline, CDR1 is LGHNA and CDR2 YSLEER. CDR3 length equals 18 residues. The CDR3 loop reads CASSQEGAPAGSNYGYTF. The CDR3 coding sequence is TGCGCCAGCAGCCAAGAGGGGGCCCCAGCGGGATCTAACTATGGCTACACCTTC.

The chain employs TRBV27 and TRBJ1-2; 7 nucleotides line up with TRBD1. V shed 5 bases and J 1 base; nucleotides not matched to a gene: 4. This CDR3 contains 14 residues. Germline CDR1 reads MNHEY; CDR2 reads SMNVEV (reference sequence). This chain's CDR3 is CASSLYRGNYGYTF. The CDR3 DNA reads TGTGCCAGCAGTCTATACAGGGGTAACTATGGCTACACCTTC.

The J gene is TRBJ2-1, the V gene TRBV28, with 14 positions matching TRBD2. The CDR3 consists of 19 residues. The V gene end was trimmed by 4 bases and the J gene end by 4 bases; junction bases not matched to a gene: 12. CDR1 is MDHEN, CDR2 SYDVKM, per germline. CDR3 in amino acids: CASSSMGLAGVGAYNEQFF. The CDR3 DNA reads TGTGCCAGCAGTTCTATGGGACTAGCGGGAGTAGGGGCTTACAATGAGCAGTTCTTC.

The rearrangement joins TRBV2 to TRBJ1-2, with D unresolved. The CDR3 has 13 residues. Trimming took off 4 bases at V and 0 bases at J, with 6 bases between the two ends. Germline-derived CDR1 and CDR2 are SNHLY and FYNNEI. CDR3 region: CASSAGANYGYTF. In nucleotides, the CDR3 is TGTGCCAGCAGTGCGGGAGCTAACTATGGCTACACCTTC.

J is TRBJ1-1 and V is TRBV2; maybe TRBD1 (5 bases). Trimming removed 6 bases from V and 5 bases from J, with 16 bases in between. Germline-derived CDR1 and CDR2 are SNHLY and FYNNEI. The CDR3 spans 14 residues. CDR3 region: CASSSLGGQTEAFF. The CDR3 DNA reads TGTGCCAGCAGCTCCCTGGGGGGTCAGACTGAAGCTTTCTTT.

This clone was found once. The genes are TRBV30 and TRBJ2-1, with TRBD2 matching 8 bases. J was trimmed by 3 bases and V by 5 bases; bases with no gene match: 6. This CDR3 has 14 amino acids. CDR1 and CDR2 (germline): GTSNPN, SVGIG (reference sequence). CDR3 DNA sequence: TGTGCCTGGGGCCTAGCGGGCCACTACAATGAGCAGTTCTTC. Residues: CAWGLAGHYNEQFF.

V usage is TRBV7-3 and J usage is TRBJ2-7, with 12 bases that match TRBD2. The junction had 5 bases not matched to a gene; V was cut back by 5 bases and J by 3 bases. The CDR3 loop spans 15 amino acids. Germline CDR1 reads SGHTA; CDR2 reads FQGTGA. The CDR3 spells CASSLRLAGDYEQYF. In DNA form, the CDR3 reads TGTGCCAGCAGCCTCCGACTAGCGGGAGACTACGAGCAGTACTTC.

V gene TRBV30 combines with J gene TRBJ2-5; D possibly corresponds to TRBD2 (6 bases). The CDR3 sequence is 14 residues long. Trimming removed 1 base at V and 4 bases at J, with 13 bases between. Germline V gene lookup returns CDR1 GTSNPN and CDR2 SVGIG (reference sequence). The CDR3: CAWSGPGLGETQYF. CDR3 in DNA: TGTGCCTGGAGTGGCCCGGGACTGGGAGAGACCCAGTACTTC.

This clone was detected only a few times. The chain joins TRBV5-1 to TRBJ2-1; D is uncertain. Trimming stripped 4 bases from V and 1 base from J, with 6 bases between. Germline V gene lookup returns CDR1 SGHRS and CDR2 YFSETQ. The CDR3 is 13 amino acids. CDR3 sequence reads: CASSPGSYNEQFF. In nucleotides, the CDR3 is TGCGCCAGCAGCCCCGGGTCCTACAATGAGCAGTTCTTC.

The V gene is TRBV6-6, the J gene TRBJ2-7; D is unresolved. Germline CDR1 and CDR2: MNHNY and SVGAGI (reference sequence). V lost 6 bases and J 0 bases, leaving 12 bases between the germline ends. The CDR3 loop spans 14 amino acids. CDR3 sequence reads: CASRSEPRSYEQYF. CDR3 DNA: TGTGCCAGCAGATCGGAGCCTCGCTCCTACGAGCAGTACTTC.

J is TRBJ1-6 and V is TRBV5-1; possible D gene TRBD1, 6 bases. V was shortened by 4 bases and J by 11 bases, with 13 bases between the two germline ends. Germline V gives CDR1 SGHRS, CDR2 YFSETQ. The CDR3 spans 13 residues. CDR3 protein: CASSIGGGAPLHF. The CDR3 DNA reads TGCGCCAGCAGCATAGGGGGTGGTGCACCCCTCCACTTT.

The chain links TRBV5-1 to TRBJ2-1, with a tentative D call TRBD2 (6 bases). The CDR3 runs to 14 residues. The V gene's germline CDR1 is SGHRS and CDR2 YFSETQ. V lost 4 bases and J 1 base, leaving 9 bases between the germline ends. CDR3: CASSISGSYNEQFF. Written as DNA, the CDR3 is TGCGCCAGCAGCATTAGCGGTTCCTACAATGAGCAGTTCTTC. Together with reference TRBV5-1 and TRBJ2-1, the CDR3 gives the full variable domain: KAGVTQTPRYLIKTRGQQVTLSCSPISGHRSVSWYQQTPGQGLQFLFEYFSETQRNKGNFPGRFSGRQFSNSRSEMNVSTLELGDSALYLCASSISGSYNEQFFGPGTRLTVL.

The chain recombines TRBV19 with TRBJ1-5; TRBD1 is a possible D gene (5 bases). The V and J ends lost 0 bases and 4 bases respectively, with 10 bases between them. CDR1 LNHDA and CDR2 SQIVND come from the germline V gene (reference sequence). The CDR3 sequence is 15 residues long. This chain's CDR3 is CASSIDRTRNQPQHF. The CDR3 DNA follows: TGTGCCAGTAGTATAGACAGGACACGGAATCAGCCCCAGCATTTT. The full variable domain, its missing parts supplied by reference TRBV19 and TRBJ1-5, is DGGITQSPKYLFRKEGQNVTLSCEQNLNHDAMYWYRQDPGQGLRLIYYSQIVNDFQKGDIAEGYSVSREKKESFPLTVTSAQKNPTAFYLCASSIDRTRNQPQHFGDGTRLSIL.

The chain links TRBV7-6 to TRBJ1-2; 7 bases map to TRBD1. Germline loops: CDR1 SGHVS, CDR2 FNYEAQ. The CDR3 contains 15 residues. V dropped 4 bases and J dropped 7; count of bases not matched to a gene: 12. The CDR3 nucleotides read TGTGCCAGCAGCTCCGGAGTAGGGGGCGTTAGTGGCTACACCTTC. Residues: CASSSGVGGVSGYTF. Filled out from reference TRBV7-6 and TRBJ1-2, the complete variable domain reads GAGVSQSPRYKVTKRGQDVALRCDPISGHVSLYWYRQALGQGPEFLTYFNYEAQQDKSGLPNDRFSAERPEGSISTLTIQRTEQRDSAMYRCASSSGVGGVSGYTFGSGTRLTVV.

This clone was counted once. The chain is built from TRBV6-5 and TRBJ2-5, with D perhaps TRBD2 (6 bases). CDR1 and CDR2 (germline): MNHEY, SVGAGI. The CDR3 sequence is 12 residues long. V was cut by 9 bases and J by 5 bases, with 13 bases left in between. This CDR3 is CASGTAGETQYF. The CDR3 DNA reads as TGTGCCAGTGGGACGGCGGGGGAGACCCAGTACTTC.

The chain uses TRBV27 and TRBJ2-1; 9 bases fit TRBD2. The V and J ends lost 0 bases and 4 bases, in that order; junction bases with no gene match: 10. CDR3 length equals 18 residues. Germline CDR1 is MNHEY and CDR2 is SMNVEV (reference sequence). CDR3 residues: CASSLSGSGGDLYNEQFF. DNA for the CDR3: TGTGCCAGCAGTTTATCGGGTAGCGGGGGCGACTTATACAATGAGCAGTTCTTC.